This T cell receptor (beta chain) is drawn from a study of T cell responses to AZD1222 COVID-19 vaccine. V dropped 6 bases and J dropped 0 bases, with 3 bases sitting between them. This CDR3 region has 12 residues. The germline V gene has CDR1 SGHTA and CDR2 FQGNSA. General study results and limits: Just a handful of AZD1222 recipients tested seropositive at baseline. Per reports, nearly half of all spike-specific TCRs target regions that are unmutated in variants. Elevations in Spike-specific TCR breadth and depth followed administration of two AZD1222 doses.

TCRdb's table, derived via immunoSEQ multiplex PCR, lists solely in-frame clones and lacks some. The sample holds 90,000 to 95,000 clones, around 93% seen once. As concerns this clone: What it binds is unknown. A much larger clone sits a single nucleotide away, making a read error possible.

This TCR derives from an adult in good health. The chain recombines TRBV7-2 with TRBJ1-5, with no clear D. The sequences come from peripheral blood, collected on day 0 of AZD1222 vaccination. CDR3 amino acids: CASSDSNQPQHF. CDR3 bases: TGTGCCAGCAGTGATAGCAATCAGCCCCAGCATTTT.